One and the same sample provided the 30 T cell receptor beta chains below, sequenced in a study of blood T cell repertoires in COVID-19 (dated by TCRdb to between 2020 and 2021). Libraries were constructed by the immunoSEQ multiplex PCR assay. TCRdb stores this immuneACCESS table with in-frame sequences only. Part of the clones is absent; in the studies checked, under half of the shortfall reflects unresolved V genes, and no reason is known for the rest. The sample profile shows approximately 63,000 clones; around four fifths of them were found once. In total, the top ten clones hold 4.5% to 7% of the sample. Specimen: peripheral blood. The origin of the receptors is a woman in her 70s with acute or convalescent COVID-19.

This clone qualifies as medium-sized. V usage is TRBV6-6 and J usage is TRBJ1-2, with 7 bases fitting TRBD1. The CDR3 has 16 amino acids. Germline values: CDR1 MNHNY, CDR2 SVGAGI (reference sequence). V was pared by 7 bases and J by 0 bases, with 11 bases of the junction left unmatched. CDR3: CASTSRGQRTNYGYTF. The DNA of the CDR3 is TGTGCCAGCACCTCCCGGGGACAGCGTACTAACTATGGCTACACCTTC.

This clone was found once. The CDR3 loop reads CASSSRGTRVVTDTQYF. DNA of the CDR3: TGTGCCAGCAGCTCACGAGGGACTCGGGTTGTCACAGATACGCAGTATTTT. The rearrangement links TRBV5-6 to TRBJ2-3; the D gene is possibly TRBD2 (6 bases). The germline V gene has CDR1 SGHDT and CDR2 YYEEEE. With 3 bases removed from V and 2 bases from J, the gap between germline ends came to 19 bases. The CDR3 runs to 17 residues.

The J gene is TRBJ2-5, the V gene TRBV5-1; 9 bases are shared with TRBD2. CDR1 and CDR2 from the germline V gene are SGHRS and YFSETQ. The length of the CDR3 is 14 residues. V trimming: 4 bases; J trimming: 5 bases; junction bases outside the gene matches: 6. The CDR3 DNA reads TGCGCCAGCAGCCTAGCGGGGACGGGGGAGACCCAGTACTTC. Its translation is CASSLAGTGETQYF.

The table lists this clone with a few counts. The rearrangement joins TRBV10-3 to TRBJ1-6, with 9 bases matching TRBD1. CDR3 length: 15 amino acids. V shed 8 bases, J shed 6 bases, and the junction held 8 bases outside the gene matches. Germline CDR1 and CDR2: ENHRY and SYGVKD. The CDR3 bases are TGTGCCATCCAAGTGGGGACAGGGACTAATTCACCCCTCCACTTT. It specifies CAIQVGTGTNSPLHF.

The V gene is TRBV19, the J gene TRBJ1-1, with 8 nucleotides matching TRBD1. The CDR3 is 15 residues long. Trimming removed 5 bases from V and 5 bases from J; junction bases left unmatched: 10. Looked up from germline, CDR1 is LNHDA and CDR2 is SQIVND (reference sequence). CDR3 sequence (DNA): TGTGCCAGTAGTGGAGGACAGGGTTTGGTGACTGAAGCTTTCTTT. This encodes CASSGGQGLVTEAFF.

The V and J genes are TRBV30 and TRBJ1-1, with D possibly TRBD1 on 6 matching bases. Trimming removed 0 bases from V and 5 bases from J, with 19 bases in between. The CDR3 is 16 residues long. Germline V gene data show CDR1 as GTSNPN and CDR2 as SVGIG (reference sequence). This CDR3 reads CAWSVQTGRGGTEAFF. In DNA form, the CDR3 reads TGTGCCTGGAGTGTACAGACAGGACGGGGGGGGACTGAAGCTTTCTTT.

This clone was seen only a few times. The rearrangement links TRBV28 to TRBJ2-1; no definite D call. This CDR3 spans 14 amino acids. V was trimmed by 5 bases and J by 4 bases, leaving 12 bases between them. Germline assignment: CDR1 MDHEN and CDR2 SYDVKM. For the CDR3, the DNA is TGTGCCAGCAGTCCCCCATCTACTTACAATGAGCAGTTCTTC. Translating gives CASSPPSTYNEQFF.

Here the CDR3 DNA reads TGTGCCAGTAGTATAGCGCCGAGCTCCTACGAGCAGTACTTC. Translated: CASSIAPSSYEQYF. The rearrangement joins TRBV19 to TRBJ2-7; no clear D gene. The CDR3 loop spans 14 amino acids. Germline CDR1 LNHDA, CDR2 SQIVND (reference sequence). V shed 1 base and J shed 0 bases, with 7 bases lying between them.

This rearrangement joins TRBV6-1 to TRBJ1-2, with a possible D match to TRBD1 (6 bases). The CDR3 has 13 amino acids. Germline CDR1 and CDR2: MNHNS and SASEGT. V was pared by 2 bases and J by 4 bases, with 8 bases between. The CDR3 loop reads CASSEQDSYGYTF. As DNA, the CDR3 is TGTGCCAGCAGTGAACAGGACAGCTATGGCTACACCTTC.

The J gene is TRBJ2-3, the V gene TRBV2; a weak D match, TRBD1 (5 bases). This CDR3 is 13 amino acids long. V gave up 10 bases and J gave up 1 base, with 12 bases separating them. The germline gives CDR1 SNHLY, CDR2 FYNNEI. The CDR3 region is CATRAPRTDTQYF. The CDR3 DNA reads as TGTGCCACCAGGGCTCCTCGCACAGATACGCAGTATTTT. Looking up the rest from reference TRBV2 and TRBJ2-3 gives the full variable domain: EPEVTQTPSHQVTQMGQEVILRCVPISNHLYFYWYRQILGQKVEFLVSFYNNEISEKSEIFDDQFSVERPDGSNFTLKIRSTKLEDSAMYFCATRAPRTDTQYFGPGTRLTVL.

The chain employs TRBV11-2 and TRBJ2-1, with 12 bases aligning to TRBD2. Germline V gene lookup returns CDR1 SGHAT and CDR2 FQNNGV. Trimming took 0 bases from V and 4 from J; bases not matched to a gene: 4. CDR3 size: 17 residues. CDR3 protein: CASSLDFLAGGYNEQFF. The CDR3 nucleotides read TGTGCCAGCAGCTTAGATTTTCTAGCGGGGGGGTACAATGAGCAGTTCTTC.

This clone was counted once. The J gene is TRBJ2-5, the V gene TRBV7-2; 14 bases align to TRBD2. The CDR3 sequence is 16 residues long. The germline V gene encodes CDR1 SGHTA and CDR2 FQGNSA. V lost 5 bases and J lost 4; bases outside the gene matches: 6. The CDR3 nucleotides read TGTGCCAGCAGCCCGGGACTAGCGGGGGCAGGAGAGACCCAGTACTTC. This translates into CASSPGLAGAGETQYF.

In this sample, this clone turned up a few times. The chain has TRBV5-5 and TRBJ1-1; no firm D call. The CDR3 contains 14 residues. The germline gives CDR1 SGHKS, CDR2 YYEKEE (reference sequence). Trimming cost V 1 base and J 1 base, with 8 bases left between them. CDR3 sequence reads: CASSLNNRNTEAFF. The CDR3 bases are TGTGCCAGCAGCTTGAACAACAGGAACACTGAAGCTTTCTTT.

The rearrangement joins TRBV6-1 to TRBJ1-1; the match to TRBD1 covers 7 bases. The CDR3 extends over 14 amino acids. CDR1 and CDR2 from the germline V gene are MNHNS and SASEGT. Trimming cost V 2 bases and J 6 bases; bases outside gene matches: 6. The DNA for the CDR3 is TGTGCCAGCAGTGAAAGGGGGCGCGTTGCTGAAGCTTTCTTT. This codes for CASSERGRVAEAFF.

This clone was seen more than once but under ten times. This chain joins TRBV11-3 and TRBJ1-1; 7 bases map to TRBD1. J was trimmed by 1 base and V by 5 bases; bases with no gene match: 4. The germline CDR1 and CDR2 sequences are SGHNT and YENEEA. This CDR3 has 14 amino acids. The CDR3 nucleotides read TGTGCCAGCAGCATCAGGGGGAGGAACACTGAAGCTTTCTTT. The encoded protein is CASSIRGRNTEAFF.

This clone showed up just a few times. In the same sample, other DNA sequences code for this CDR3. This sequence joins TRBV29-1 and TRBJ1-2; 7 nucleotides line up with TRBD1. V was pared by 4 bases and J by 1 base, with 3 bases of the junction left unmatched. The CDR3 has 13 amino acids. CDR1 and CDR2 (germline): SQVTM, ANQGSEA. CDR3 sequence reads: CSVGQGLNYGYTF. In DNA form, the CDR3 reads TGCAGCGTTGGACAGGGACTTAACTATGGCTACACCTTC.

V usage is TRBV4-1 and J usage is TRBJ2-1; weak D call: TRBD1 (5 bases). Trimming removed 1 base from V and 0 bases from J, with 13 bases in between. The CDR3 sequence is 17 residues long. Germline CDR1 and CDR2: MGHRA and YSYEKL. The CDR3 loop is CASSQVFGQSSYNEQFF. CDR3 DNA: TGCGCCAGCAGCCAAGTTTTTGGACAAAGCTCCTACAATGAGCAGTTCTTC.

V gene TRBV27 combines with J gene TRBJ1-1; D perhaps matches TRBD1 (6 bases). Between the trimmed V and J ends, which lost 2 bases and 2 bases, there was a span of 9 bases. The CDR3 is 14 amino acids. The germline V gene encodes CDR1 MNHEY and CDR2 SMNVEV (reference sequence). The CDR3, as DNA: TGTGCCAGCAGTTTAACAGGGTCTAACACTGAAGCTTTCTTT. Amino acids: CASSLTGSNTEAFF.

J is TRBJ1-5 and V is TRBV5-5, with D unclear. CDR1 and CDR2 from the germline V gene are SGHKS and YYEKEE (reference sequence). The germline V and J ends were trimmed by 0 bases and 4 bases, with 8 bases remaining between them. CDR3 length: 14 amino acids. The CDR3 is CASSLAAGNQPQHF. DNA of the CDR3: TGTGCCAGCAGCTTGGCCGCGGGGAATCAGCCCCAGCATTTT.

This clone was picked up a small number of times. The chain combines TRBV3-1 (or the pseudogene TRBV3-2) with TRBJ2-7; a weak D match, TRBD2 (6 bases). Looked up from germline, CDR1 is LGHDT and CDR2 is YNNKEL (reference sequence). This CDR3 contains 17 residues. V lost 4 bases and J 2 bases, leaving 21 bases between the germline ends. The CDR3, as DNA: TGTGCCAGCAGCCCTCTACGTGGGGGGAAGGGGACCTACGAGCAGTACTTC. It yields the protein CASSPLRGGKGTYEQYF.

This clone has more than one count but fewer than ten. This sequence joins TRBV6-1 and TRBJ2-4, with D perhaps TRBD1 (7 bases). Germline V CDR1 and CDR2: MNHNS, SASEGT. Trimming stripped 2 bases from V and 7 bases from J, with 18 bases between. CDR3 size: 16 residues. CDR3 loop: CASSEREDRYGNIQYF. In nucleotides, the CDR3 is TGTGCCAGCAGTGAAAGGGAGGACAGGTATGGGAACATTCAGTACTTC.

The chain carries TRBV11-2 and TRBJ1-2, with 8 bases that match TRBD1. Germline V CDR1 and CDR2: SGHAT, FQNNGV. V dropped 5 bases and J dropped 7; count of bases not matched to a gene: 6. The CDR3 length is 13 residues. The CDR3 protein is CASSASDRAGYTF. The DNA for the CDR3 is TGTGCCAGCAGCGCGTCGGACAGGGCTGGCTACACCTTC. Full variable domain (missing parts from reference TRBV11-2 and TRBJ1-2): EAGVAQSPRYKIIEKRQSVAFWCNPISGHATLYWYQQILGQGPKLLIQFQNNGVVDDSQLPKDRFSAERLKGVDSTLKIQPAKLEDSAVYLCASSASDRAGYTFGSGTRLTVV.

The chain recombines TRBV4-2 with TRBJ2-3; maybe TRBD2 (6 bases). V dropped 3 bases and J dropped 0 bases, with 16 bases sitting between them. Germline CDR1 and CDR2: LGHNA and YNFKEQ. This CDR3 has 17 amino acids. The CDR3 DNA reads TGTGCCAGCAGCCAGAAAACTAGCCGTACAAGCACAGATACGCAGTATTTT. This sequence encodes CASSQKTSRTSTDTQYF.

This chain links TRBV6-5 with TRBJ1-2; D is perhaps TRBD1 (6 bases). Germline lookup yields CDR1 MNHEY and CDR2 SVGAGI. The CDR3 runs 11 residues. V lost 10 bases and J lost 6, with 12 bases in between. CDR3 amino acids: CATQGRHGYTF. Here the CDR3 DNA reads TGTGCCACTCAGGGGCGTCATGGCTACACCTTC.

This chain connects TRBV28 to TRBJ1-5; 10 nucleotides align to TRBD1. This CDR3 comprises 15 residues. V lost 2 bases and J lost 9; bases outside the gene matches: 7. Germline V gene sequence: CDR1 MDHEN, CDR2 SYDVKM. Here the CDR3 DNA reads TGTGCCAGCAGTTTAGGAGGGACAGGGGTCCGGCCCCAGCATTTT. This codes for CASSLGGTGVRPQHF.

V usage is TRBV6-7 and J usage is TRBJ2-2; the D gene is possibly TRBD1 (5 bases). TRBV6-7 counts as an open reading frame of uncertain function. The CDR3 covers 15 residues. Trimming stripped 2 bases from V and 3 bases from J, with 10 bases between. The CDR3 DNA reads as TGTGCCAGCAGTTACCTGGCAGGGCACACCGGGGAGCTGTTTTTT. Its translation is CASSYLAGHTGELFF.

This clone was detected only once. CDR3 region: CASSQDSEGLSQFF. The CDR3 DNA is TGTGCCAGCAGCCAAGATTCCGAGGGACTATCTCAGTTCTTC. This chain uses TRBV3-1 (or the pseudogene TRBV3-2) with TRBJ2-1; TRBD2 aligns across 7 bases. Looked up from germline, CDR1 is LGHDT and CDR2 is YNNKEL (reference sequence). The CDR3 is 14 amino acids. Unmatched junction bases numbered 9, after V lost 0 bases and J lost 13 bases.

This clone was observed a few times. This chain joins TRBV14 and TRBJ2-3; D is ambiguous. V was clipped by 0 bases and J by 2 bases, with 9 bases between them. The CDR3 has 15 amino acids. Germline V lookup: CDR1 SGHDN, CDR2 FVKESK. The CDR3 loop is CASSQDSRYTDTQYF. In nucleotides, the CDR3 is TGTGCCAGCAGCCAAGATTCTAGATACACAGATACGCAGTATTTT.

The CDR3 spells CASSESAGYYGYTF. The CDR3, as DNA: TGTGCCAGCAGTGAATCGGCGGGGTACTATGGCTACACCTTC. The rearrangement links TRBV6-1 to TRBJ1-2; D unclear. The V end lost 2 bases, the J end lost 3 bases, and 10 bases lay between the germline ends. This CDR3 contains 14 residues. The V gene's germline CDR1 is MNHNS and CDR2 SASEGT.

This clone appeared a few times. Here the CDR3 DNA reads TGTGCCAGCAGCCCTACGGGACAGGGGAACTATGGCTACACCTTC. Translated: CASSPTGQGNYGYTF. This chain links TRBV3-1 (or the pseudogene TRBV3-2) with TRBJ1-2; 10 nucleotides align to TRBD1. CDR1 is LGHDT and CDR2 is YNNKEL in the germline V gene (reference sequence). The junction had 4 bases not matched to a gene; V was cut back by 4 bases and J by 2 bases. The length of the CDR3 is 15 residues.